This T cell receptor beta chain was documented in a study of blood T cell repertoires in COVID-19. Germline V CDR1 and CDR2: SGHNT, YENEEA. This CDR3 spans 15 amino acids. The V segment lost 5 bases and the J segment 0 bases; nucleotides outside the gene matches: 5. The table came from immunoSEQ multiplex PCR; TCRdb's copy has only in-frame clones and leaves some out. Here the sample spans about 5,600 clones, roughly 83% being singletons. This sequence was found in a human donor in a cohort sampled during active COVID-19. The sequencing sample was made of peripheral blood. The genes are TRBV11-3 and TRBJ2-3, with TRBD2 identical over 7 bases. CDR3 protein: CASSRGGLSTDTQYF. CDR3 DNA: TGTGCCAGCAGCCGCGGGGGACTTAGCACAGATACGCAGTATTTT.